These T cell receptor beta chains were read from a single sample in a study of Graves' ophthalmopathy and Graves' hyperthyroidism. One entry per CDR3 protein, called by TCRdb with MiXCR from the multiplex PCR reads. The table lists over a million distinct CDR3 sequences, roughly 35% of them singletons, with around 10% in the top ten. The sequencing sample was made of peripheral blood or thyroid tissue (not recorded which). All receptors derive from an adult man with Graves' hyperthyroidism. Each CDR3 is given with its conserved first and last residue. The D gene is left open where the match is weak. Clone size is not always given. Where it is, it says once, few, many or a class for expanded clones.

>few|-|TRBJ1-6|TRBV25-1
TGTGCCAGCAGTGACAGGGGTTTAAGCTCCTATAATTCACCCCTCCACTTT
CASSDRGLSSYNSPLHF
>-|-|TRBJ1-1|TRBV6-5
TGTGCCAGCAGTTACGGCTTGTGGGGGACTGAAGCTTTCTTT
CASSYGLWGTEAFF
>-|TRBD2|TRBJ2-7|TRBV14
TGTGCCAGAAGCCAACTAGCGGGAGTAGCTTACGAGCAGTGCTTC
CARSQLAGVAYEQCF
>-|-|TRBJ1-5|TRBV10-3
TGTGCCAGCAGTTACCCCAGCCGGACAGCCCAGCATTTT
CASSYPSRTAQHF
>-|-|TRBJ1-4|TRBV27
TGTGCCAGCAGCTCCTACCTGGGTACGGCTAATGAAAAACTGTTTTTT
CASSSYLGTANEKLFF
>few|-|TRBJ2-5|TRBV5-1
TGCGCCAGCAGCACCAGGTTTGAAGGAGAGACCCAGTACTTC
CASSTRFEGETQYF
>many|-|TRBJ2-2|TRBV2
TGTGCCAGCAGGACTGGACAGAACACCGGGGAGCTGTTTTTT
CASRTGQNTGELFF
>-|-|TRBJ1-5|TRBV29-1
TGCAGCTTAGGACAGCCCAATCAGCCCCAGCATTTT
CSLGQPNQPQHF
>few|-|TRBJ1-5|TRBV11-1
TGTGCCAGCAGCTTATTCCCCAATCAGCCCCAGCATTTT
CASSLFPNQPQHF
>many|-|TRBJ1-2|TRBV7-2
TGTGCCAGCAGCTTAGCGCGATCAGGGTCGATTGGCTACACCTTC
CASSLARSGSIGYTF
>-|-|TRBJ1-1|TRBV4-1
TGCGCCAGCAGCCAAGATATAGGGGCGAACACTGAAGCTTTCTTT
CASSQDIGANTEAFF
>many|TRBD1|TRBJ1-4|TRBV7-8
TGTGCCAGCAGCTTATGGGACAGGTTCCGTAATGAAAAACTGTTTTTT
CASSLWDRFRNEKLFF
>few|-|TRBJ1-5|TRBV10-3
TGTGCCATCAGGGGCCCGGGACCCAATCAGCCCCAGCATTTT
CAIRGPGPNQPQHF
>many|-|TRBJ2-7|TRBV5-5
TGTGCCAGCAGCTTCTATGGGGAGCACGAGCAGTACTTC
CASSFYGEHEQYF
>once|-|TRBJ1-1|TRBV12-3/TRBV12-4
TGTGCCAGCAGTGTTCGGGGCGGGGGTGGCACTGAAGCTTTCTTT
CASSVRGGGGTEAFF
>-|-|TRBJ1-6|TRBV27
TGTGCCAGCAGTTTAACGGCAGGTCGGTCCTATAATTCACCCCTCCACTTT
CASSLTAGRSYNSPLHF
>-|-|TRBJ2-1|TRBV24-1
TGTGCCACCAGTGATTTGACAGAAGCACCTAACAATGAGCAGTTCTTC
CATSDLTEAPNNEQFF
>-|-|TRBJ1-1|TRBV18
TGTGCCAGCTCACCGTTACCGGGCACTGAAGCTTTCTTT
CASSPLPGTEAFF
>many|TRBD1|TRBJ2-7|TRBV7-9
TGTGCCAGCAGCGAGGGACAGGGGGTTCTCTACGAGCAGTACTTC
CASSEGQGVLYEQYF
>many|-|TRBJ1-5|TRBV6-5
TGTGCCAGCAGCCCATTCAGGGCAGATCAGCCCCAGCATTTT
CASSPFRADQPQHF
>-|-|TRBJ2-7|TRBV7-9
TGTGCCAGCACCCCGGCTAGCCGCACCTACGAGCAGTACTTC
CASTPASRTYEQYF
>-|-|TRBJ2-5|TRBV2
TGTGCCAGCAGCACACGGGACATCGGAGAGACCCAGTACTTC
CASSTRDIGETQYF
>many|TRBD1|TRBJ1-3|TRBV7-2
TGTGCCAGCAGCCAAGGACAGGGTTGGGGAAACACCATATATTTT
CASSQGQGWGNTIYF
>few|-|TRBJ2-3|TRBV20-1
TGCAGTGCCCGGGACCTCACAGATACGCAGTATTTT
CSARDLTDTQYF
>-|-|TRBJ2-1|TRBV7-3
TGTGCCAGCAGCTCGTTAGCGTCTCGGCTGGATGAGCAGTTCTTC
CASSSLASRLDEQFF
>-|-|TRBJ2-5|TRBV5-4
TGTGCCAGCAGCGCGTCCAGGACATGGGGGCAAGAGACCCAGTACTTC
CASSASRTWGQETQYF
>-|TRBD1|TRBJ2-6|TRBV3-1
TGTGCCAGCAGCCGAACCGGGACAGGGGACTCTGGGGCCAACGTCCTGACTTTC
CASSRTGTGDSGANVLTF
>-|-|TRBJ2-7|TRBV28
TGTGCCACCGCAGATGAGCCGGACGGGTACCACGAGCAGTACTTC
CATADEPDGYHEQYF